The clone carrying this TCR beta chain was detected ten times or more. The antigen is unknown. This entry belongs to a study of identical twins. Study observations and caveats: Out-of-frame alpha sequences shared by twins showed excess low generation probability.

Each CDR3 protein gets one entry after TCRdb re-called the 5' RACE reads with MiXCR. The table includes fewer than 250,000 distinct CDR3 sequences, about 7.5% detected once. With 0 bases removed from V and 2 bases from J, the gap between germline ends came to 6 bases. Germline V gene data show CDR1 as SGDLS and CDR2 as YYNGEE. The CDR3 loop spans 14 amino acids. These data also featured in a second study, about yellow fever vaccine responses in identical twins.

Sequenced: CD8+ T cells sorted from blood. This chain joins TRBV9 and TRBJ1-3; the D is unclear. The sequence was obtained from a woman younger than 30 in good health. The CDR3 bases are TGTGCCAGCAGCGTAGGAGAAACTGGAAACACCATATATTTT. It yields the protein CASSVGETGNTIYF.